This T cell receptor (beta chain) is drawn from a study of post-analysis software for immune sequencing data. Study overall: Recorded disease courses covered relapsing-remitting, secondary progressive and progressive-relapsing multiple sclerosis. Some patients had no subtype annotation.

V was pared by 8 bases and J by 2 bases, with 10 bases between. The CDR3 loop spans 13 amino acids. Germline lookup yields CDR1 KGHDR and CDR2 SFDVKD. General study findings and limits: Roughly 5 TRBV segments, TRBV5-6, TRBV5-1 and TRBV20-1 among them, were found more frequent in patients than controls.

Every TCR beta cDNA library bore unique molecular identifiers. TCRdb itself ran the PCR reads through MiXCR, one entry per CDR3 protein. The sample carries about 540,000 distinct CDR3 sequences, around 34% recorded once. In the case of this clonotype: What it binds is unknown.

This sequence originates from a girl under 18 with multiple sclerosis. V usage is TRBV24-1 and J usage is TRBJ2-3; D not resolved. Sequenced: blood. The CDR3 is CATNAQITDTQYF. CDR3 nucleotides: TGTGCCACCAACGCCCAGATCACAGATACGCAGTATTTT.